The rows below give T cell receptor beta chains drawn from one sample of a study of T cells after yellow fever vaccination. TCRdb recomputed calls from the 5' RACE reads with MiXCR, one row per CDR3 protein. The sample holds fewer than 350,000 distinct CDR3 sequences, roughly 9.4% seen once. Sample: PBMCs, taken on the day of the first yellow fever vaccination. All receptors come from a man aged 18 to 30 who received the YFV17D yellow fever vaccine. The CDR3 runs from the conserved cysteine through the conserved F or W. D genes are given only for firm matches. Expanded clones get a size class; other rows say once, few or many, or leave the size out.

cdr3_aa: CASRTGPYSNQPQHF; cdr3_nt: TGCGCCAGCAGGACAGGTCCGTATAGCAATCAGCCCCAGCATTTT; j_call: TRBJ1-5; v_call: TRBV5-1; clone_size: .; d_call: .
cdr3_aa: CATSDGGLTDTQYF; cdr3_nt: TGTGCCACCAGTGACGGGGGCCTCACAGATACGCAGTATTTT; j_call: TRBJ2-3; v_call: TRBV24-1; clone_size: .; d_call: .
cdr3_aa: CASSYGAGVSYEQYF; cdr3_nt: TGTGCCAGCAGTTACGGTGCAGGGGTATCCTACGAGCAGTACTTC; j_call: TRBJ2-7; v_call: TRBV6-2/TRBV6-3; clone_size: few; d_call: .
cdr3_aa: CASSLVIGGGPTDTQYF; cdr3_nt: TGCGCCAGCAGCTTGGTAATCGGCGGGGGCCCCACAGATACGCAGTATTTT; j_call: TRBJ2-3; v_call: TRBV5-1; clone_size: .; d_call: .
cdr3_aa: CSAKHRGVPYNEQFF; cdr3_nt: TGCAGTGCTAAACATCGGGGGGTCCCCTACAATGAGCAGTTCTTC; j_call: TRBJ2-1; v_call: TRBV20-1; clone_size: few; d_call: TRBD2
cdr3_aa: CAIKQASTAFF; cdr3_nt: TGTGCCATCAAACAGGCAAGTACAGCTTTCTTT; j_call: TRBJ1-1; v_call: TRBV10-3; clone_size: .; d_call: .
cdr3_aa: CASTGGSGRAYNEQFF; cdr3_nt: TGTGCCAGCACCGGGGGGTCAGGGCGCGCCTACAATGAGCAGTTCTTC; j_call: TRBJ2-1; v_call: TRBV7-2; clone_size: .; d_call: TRBD2
cdr3_aa: CSARGDLAGGLPDTQYF; cdr3_nt: TGCAGTGCTAGAGGGGATCTAGCGGGGGGGCTTCCAGATACGCAGTATTTT; j_call: TRBJ2-3; v_call: TRBV20-1; clone_size: many; d_call: TRBD2
cdr3_aa: CASRWDHTGELFF; cdr3_nt: TGTGCCAGCAGGTGGGATCACACCGGGGAGCTGTTTTTT; j_call: TRBJ2-2; v_call: TRBV5-4; clone_size: .; d_call: .
cdr3_aa: CATSTGQGGGEAFF; cdr3_nt: TGTGCCACCAGCACAGGACAGGGGGGCGGTGAAGCTTTCTTT; j_call: TRBJ1-1; v_call: TRBV15; clone_size: few; d_call: TRBD1